Listed below are T cell receptor beta chains from one sample, sequenced in a study of blood T cell repertoires in COVID-19. Clones were read by immunoSEQ multiplex PCR, and TCRdb kept only the in-frame ones, dropping some. This table holds roughly 400,000 clones, roughly 91% found once. Sequencing was performed on PBMCs or T cells enriched from blood (not recorded which). All receptors derive from a man between 18 and 35 years old who had recovered from COVID-19. The CDR3 runs from the conserved cysteine through the conserved F or W. D genes are given only for firm matches. The size of a clone is reported for some rows only, either as once, few or many, or as a class for expanded clones.

TRBV19	TRBD1	-	TRBJ1-5	TGTGCCAGTAGTCTACTGGGACAGGGAATGAATCAGCCCCAGCATTTT	CASSLLGQGMNQPQHF
TRBV5-1	-	few	TRBJ1-1	TGCGCCAGCAGCCTCCCTGGGACAAACACTGAAGCTTTCTTT	CASSLPGTNTEAFF
TRBV4-2	-	-	TRBJ2-2	TGTGCCAGCAGCCAAGACCCTAGGGGCGGCGGGGAGCTGTTTTTT	CASSQDPRGGGELFF
TRBV30	TRBD2	-	TRBJ2-1	TGTGCCTGGAGGGGACTAGGTTACAATGAGCAGTTCTTC	CAWRGLGYNEQFF
TRBV27	TRBD1	-	TRBJ1-6	TGTGCCAGCAGTTTCGGACAGGATTCACCCCTCCACTTT	CASSFGQDSPLHF
TRBV27	-	-	TRBJ1-2	TGTGCCAGCAGTTTATCTTCCGACTACTATGGCTACACCTTC	CASSLSSDYYGYTF
TRBV18	-	-	TRBJ2-7	TGTGCCAGCTCACCTCGCCGGGGTAGCGTAGAATACGAGCAGTACTTC	CASSPRRGSVEYEQYF
TRBV29-1	-	-	TRBJ2-6	TGCAGCGTTTCGCAGCGGGCCTACTCTGGGGCCAACGTCCTGACTTTC	CSVSQRAYSGANVLTF
TRBV15	-	-	TRBJ2-3	TGTGCCACCAGCAGAGATAACGGAGATACGCAGTATTTT	CATSRDNGDTQYF
TRBV6-4	TRBD1	-	TRBJ2-7	TGTGCCAGCAGTGTTGGGACAGGGGGGTCCTACGAGCAGTACTTC	CASSVGTGGSYEQYF
TRBV7-2	TRBD1	-	TRBJ2-5	TGTGCCAGCAGCTCAGACAGGGAAGAGACCCAGTACTTC	CASSSDREETQYF
TRBV5-1	-	-	TRBJ2-1	TGCGCCAGCAGCTTGGCCGAGGCTAGCGATAACAATGAGCAGTTCTTC	CASSLAEASDNNEQFF
TRBV6-5	TRBD1	-	TRBJ2-1	TGTGCCAGCAGACAGGGGGCGCCAGGGCAGTTCTTC	CASRQGAPGQFF
TRBV28	TRBD1	-	TRBJ1-2	TGTGCCAGCAGCCTAGTCGACAGGGGTCATGGCTACACCTTC	CASSLVDRGHGYTF
TRBV12-3/TRBV12-4	-	few	TRBJ2-4	TGTGCCAGCAGTTTGGGGGCGCAAAACATTCAGTACTTC	CASSLGAQNIQYF
TRBV5-1	TRBD2	-	TRBJ2-7	TGCGCCAGCAGCCTCCTCGGGGTAGCGGGAGGCAGCTCCTACGAGCAGTACTTC	CASSLLGVAGGSSYEQYF
TRBV28	TRBD2	-	TRBJ2-7	TGTGCCAGCAGTCTAGGGACTAGCGGGGGGCCTAAGGCCGAGCAGTACTTC	CASSLGTSGGPKAEQYF
TRBV27	-	-	TRBJ1-5	TGTGCCAGCAGTTTACGCCCGACAGGTTTTCAGCCCCAGCATTTT	CASSLRPTGFQPQHF
TRBV25-1	TRBD1	-	TRBJ1-1	TGTGCCAGCAGTAGACAGGGAGCAATGAACACTGAAGCTTTCTTT	CASSRQGAMNTEAFF
TRBV4-1	-	few	TRBJ1-2	TGCGCCAGTCAGGACACGACTAACTATGGCTACACCTTC	CASQDTTNYGYTF
TRBV5-4	-	-	TRBJ1-2	TGTGCCAGCAGCCTCAGGGGTGTAGCTAACTATGGCTACACCTTC	CASSLRGVANYGYTF
TRBV18	TRBD1	-	TRBJ1-4	TGTGCCAGCTCACCACAACCAGGGACAGGGGGTTATAATGAAAAACTGTTTTTT	CASSPQPGTGGYNEKLFF
TRBV30	-	-	TRBJ1-1	TGTGCCTGGACTCGGGTGAACACTGAAGCTTTCTTT	CAWTRVNTEAFF
TRBV18	TRBD1	-	TRBJ2-5	TGTGCCAGCTCAACACAGGGGAAGGGCCAAGAGACCCAGTACTTC	CASSTQGKGQETQYF
TRBV10-3	-	-	TRBJ1-2	TGTGCCATCAGTGGCTGGGAGGGGAACTATGGCTACACCTTC	CAISGWEGNYGYTF
TRBV2	-	few	TRBJ1-2	TGTGCCAGCAGAAGCGTACAGGGTGCCGCTTATGGCTACACCTTC	CASRSVQGAAYGYTF
TRBV15	-	-	TRBJ1-1	TGTGCCACCAGCAGAGATCAGGGGTTCCCCTTGCCCTCTTCTTTCTTT	CATSRDQGFPLPSSFF
TRBV5-8	TRBD1	few	TRBJ1-2	TGTGCCAGCAGCTTGCGGGACAGGGGATATGGCTACACCTTC	CASSLRDRGYGYTF
TRBV6-6	TRBD1	-	TRBJ1-2	TGTGCCAGCAGGAAAGGGACAGGGGAAGTTAATGGCTACACCTTC	CASRKGTGEVNGYTF
TRBV27	TRBD1	-	TRBJ2-1	TGTGCCAGCAGTGACCGGGACAGAGTAGTCCATGAGCAGTTCTTC	CASSDRDRVVHEQFF
TRBV7-9	-	-	TRBJ1-3	TGTGCCAGCAGCTCACGTGACATCTCTGGAAACACCATATATTTT	CASSSRDISGNTIYF
TRBV7-9	TRBD2	-	TRBJ2-1	TGTGCCAGCAGCTTAAGACTAGCGGACAATGAGCAGTTCTTC	CASSLRLADNEQFF
TRBV6-4	-	-	TRBJ2-7	TGTGCCAGCAGTGACTCGTACAGACCGGGACTCGTTACGAAGCAGTACTTC	CASSDSYRPGLVTKQYF
TRBV2	TRBD2	-	TRBJ2-1	TGTGCCAGCAGGCATCTAGCGGGAGTATCCCATGAGCAGTTCTTC	CASRHLAGVSHEQFF
TRBV5-5	-	-	TRBJ2-5	TGTGCCAGCAGCTTGGGGGCCTCAGGTTGGGAGACCCAGTACTTC	CASSLGASGWETQYF
TRBV3-1/TRBV3-2	-	-	TRBJ1-5	TGTGCCAGCAGCCGAAACAGGGGCAATCAGCCCCAGCATTTT	CASSRNRGNQPQHF
TRBV11-2	-	-	TRBJ2-1	TGTGCCAGCAGGGGGGCAGGGCCCCGATTAATCCCCTACAATGAGCAGTTCTTC	CASRGAGPRLIPYNEQFF
TRBV7-9	TRBD1	-	TRBJ2-7	TGTGCCAGCAGCTCGGGTACAGGGGCCTACGAGCAGTACTTC	CASSSGTGAYEQYF
TRBV27	-	once	TRBJ2-7	TGTGCCAGCAGTTTCAATCGGGGGTACGAGCAGTACTTC	CASSFNRGYEQYF
TRBV4-2	TRBD1	-	TRBJ2-7	TGTGCCAGCAGCCAAGGGGACAGGGCGGCTCTTCGGGACGAGCAGTACTTC	CASSQGDRAALRDEQYF
TRBV27	-	-	TRBJ1-1	TGTGCCAGCAGAGTGGCCCCGGGCACTGAAGCTTTCTTT	CASRVAPGTEAFF
TRBV5-4	-	-	TRBJ2-5	TGTGCCAGCAGCTTGTCGGTGGAGCAAGAGACCCAGTACTTC	CASSLSVEQETQYF
TRBV29-1	TRBD1	-	TRBJ1-1	TGCAGCGTTGGGGCCGGGACAGGGTATGAAGCTTTCTTT	CSVGAGTGYEAFF
TRBV13	TRBD1	-	TRBJ1-1	TGTGCCAGCAGCCCAGGACAGGTTAACACTGAAGCTTTCTTT	CASSPGQVNTEAFF
TRBV21-1	-	-	TRBJ2-6	TGTGCCAGCAGCAAAGCTAAGCGGGACGGACCCTCTGGGGCCAACGTCCTGACTTTC	CASSKAKRDGPSGANVLTF
TRBV18	TRBD2	-	TRBJ2-1	TGTGCCAGCTCCCCCGTCTTCCTAGCGGGACCGTACAATGAGCAGTTCTTC	CASSPVFLAGPYNEQFF
TRBV25-1	-	-	TRBJ2-2	TGTGCCTCCCACCCGGGGACACTCTACACCGGGGAGCTGTTTTTT	CASHPGTLYTGELFF
TRBV7-9	-	-	TRBJ1-6	TGTGCCAGCAGCTATTCAGGTTCACCCCTCCACTTT	CASSYSGSPLHF